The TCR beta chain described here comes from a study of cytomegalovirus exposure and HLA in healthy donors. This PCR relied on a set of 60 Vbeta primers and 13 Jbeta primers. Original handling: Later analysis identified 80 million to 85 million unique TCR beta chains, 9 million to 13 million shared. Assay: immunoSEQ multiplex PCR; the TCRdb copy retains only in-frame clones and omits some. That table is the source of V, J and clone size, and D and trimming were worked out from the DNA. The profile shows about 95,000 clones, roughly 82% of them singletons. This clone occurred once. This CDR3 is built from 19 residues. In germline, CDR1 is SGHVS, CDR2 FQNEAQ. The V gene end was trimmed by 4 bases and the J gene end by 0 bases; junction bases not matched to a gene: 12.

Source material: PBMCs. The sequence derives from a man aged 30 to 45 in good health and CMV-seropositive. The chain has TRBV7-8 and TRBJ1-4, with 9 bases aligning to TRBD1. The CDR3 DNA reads TGTGCCAGCAGCTACCCGGGACAGGGCCATTCCACAACTAATGAAAAACTGTTTTTT. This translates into CASSYPGQGHSTTNEKLFF. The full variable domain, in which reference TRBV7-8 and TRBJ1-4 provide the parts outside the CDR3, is GAGVSQSPRYKVAKRGQDVALRCDPISGHVSLFWYQQALGQGPEFLTYFQNEAQLDKSGLPSDRFFAERPEGSVSTLKIQRTQQEDSAVYLCASSYPGQGHSTTNEKLFFGSGTQLSVL.